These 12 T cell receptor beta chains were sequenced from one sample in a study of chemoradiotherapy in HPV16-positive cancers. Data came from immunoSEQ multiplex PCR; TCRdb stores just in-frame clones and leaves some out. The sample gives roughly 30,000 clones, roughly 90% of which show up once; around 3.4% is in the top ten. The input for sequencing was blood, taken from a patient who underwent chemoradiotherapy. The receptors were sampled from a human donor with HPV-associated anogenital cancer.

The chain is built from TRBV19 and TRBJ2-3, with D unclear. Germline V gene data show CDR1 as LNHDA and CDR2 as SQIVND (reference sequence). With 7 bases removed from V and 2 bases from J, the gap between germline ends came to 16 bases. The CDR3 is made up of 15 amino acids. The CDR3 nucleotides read TGTGCCAGTACCGGGCGGCAGGACGACACAGATACGCAGTATTTT. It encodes CASTGRQDDTDTQYF.

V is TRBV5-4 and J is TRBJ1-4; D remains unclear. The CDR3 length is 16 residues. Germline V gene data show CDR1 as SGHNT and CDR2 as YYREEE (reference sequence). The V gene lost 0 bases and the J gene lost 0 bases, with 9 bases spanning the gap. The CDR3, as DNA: TGTGCCAGCAGCTTGGGACAACTTACAACTAATGAAAAACTGTTTTTT. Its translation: CASSLGQLTTNEKLFF.

Here the CDR3 DNA reads TGTGCCAGCAGCTTGACGACGGCGCCGGGGTTGTACGACACCGGGGAGCTGTTTTTT. It encodes CASSLTTAPGLYDTGELFF. The rearrangement uses TRBV7-6 and TRBJ2-2; a weak D match, TRBD2 (5 bases). The germline V gene has CDR1 SGHVS and CDR2 FNYEAQ. With 3 bases removed from V and 3 bases from J, the gap between germline ends came to 23 bases. CDR3 length: 19 amino acids. The entire variable domain, with the rest obtained from reference TRBV7-6 and TRBJ2-2, is as follows: GAGVSQSPRYKVTKRGQDVALRCDPISGHVSLYWYRQALGQGPEFLTYFNYEAQQDKSGLPNDRFSAERPEGSISTLTIQRTEQRDSAMYRCASSLTTAPGLYDTGELFFGEGSRLTVL.

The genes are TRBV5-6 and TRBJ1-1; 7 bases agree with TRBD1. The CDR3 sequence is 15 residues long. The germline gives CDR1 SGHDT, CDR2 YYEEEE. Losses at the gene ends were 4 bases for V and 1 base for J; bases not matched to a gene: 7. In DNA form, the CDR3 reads TGTGCCAGCAGCGATTCCGGGACAGAGAACACTGAAGCTTTCTTT. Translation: CASSDSGTENTEAFF.

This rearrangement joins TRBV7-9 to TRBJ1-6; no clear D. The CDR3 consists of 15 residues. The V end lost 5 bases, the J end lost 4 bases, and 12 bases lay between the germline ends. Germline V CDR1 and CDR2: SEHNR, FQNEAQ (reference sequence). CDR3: CASSPDYGYNSPLHF. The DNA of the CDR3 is TGTGCCAGCAGCCCAGACTATGGGTATAATTCACCCCTCCACTTT.

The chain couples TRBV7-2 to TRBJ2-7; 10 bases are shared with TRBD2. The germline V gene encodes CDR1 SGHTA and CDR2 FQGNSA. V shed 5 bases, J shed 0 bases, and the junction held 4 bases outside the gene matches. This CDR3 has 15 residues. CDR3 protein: CASSDSGGSSYEQYF. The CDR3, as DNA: TGTGCCAGCAGCGATAGCGGGGGGTCCTCCTACGAGCAGTACTTC.

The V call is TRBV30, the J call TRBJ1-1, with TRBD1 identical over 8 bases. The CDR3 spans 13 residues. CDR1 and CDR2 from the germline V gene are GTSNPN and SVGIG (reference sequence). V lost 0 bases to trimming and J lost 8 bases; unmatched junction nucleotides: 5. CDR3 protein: CAWSVQGGKEAFF. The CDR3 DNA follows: TGTGCCTGGAGTGTACAGGGGGGTAAAGAAGCTTTCTTT. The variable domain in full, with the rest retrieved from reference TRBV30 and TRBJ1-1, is SQTIHQWPATLVQPVGSPLSLECTVEGTSNPNLYWYRQAAGRGLQLLFYSVGIGQISSEVPQNLSASRPQDRQFILSSKKLLLSDSGFYLCAWSVQGGKEAFFGQGTRLTVV.

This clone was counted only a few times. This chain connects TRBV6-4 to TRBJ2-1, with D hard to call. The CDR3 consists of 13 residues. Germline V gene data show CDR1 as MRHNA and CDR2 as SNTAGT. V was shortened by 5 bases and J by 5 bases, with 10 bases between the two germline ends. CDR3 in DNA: TGTGCCAGCAGTAAGGACCCGCACAATGAGCAGTTCTTC. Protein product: CASSKDPHNEQFF.

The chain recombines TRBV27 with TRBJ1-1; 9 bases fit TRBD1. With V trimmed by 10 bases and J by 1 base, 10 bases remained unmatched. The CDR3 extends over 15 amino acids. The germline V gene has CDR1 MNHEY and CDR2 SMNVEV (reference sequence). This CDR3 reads CATGPGQGSNTEAFF. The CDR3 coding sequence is TGTGCCACCGGCCCGGGACAGGGATCGAACACTGAAGCTTTCTTT.

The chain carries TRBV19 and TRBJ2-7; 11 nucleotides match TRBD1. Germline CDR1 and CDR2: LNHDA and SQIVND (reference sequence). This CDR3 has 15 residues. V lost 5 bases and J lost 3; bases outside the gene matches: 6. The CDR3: CASSPTGTGGYEQYF. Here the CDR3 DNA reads TGTGCCAGTAGTCCTACCGGGACAGGGGGCTACGAGCAGTACTTC.

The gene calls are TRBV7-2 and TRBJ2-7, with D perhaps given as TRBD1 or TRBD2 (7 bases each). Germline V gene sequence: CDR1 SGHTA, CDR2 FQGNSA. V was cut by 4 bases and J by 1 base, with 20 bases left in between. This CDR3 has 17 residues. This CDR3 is CASSSPRGRGISYEQYF. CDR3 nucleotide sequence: TGTGCCAGCAGCTCCCCCAGGGGGAGGGGGATTTCCTACGAGCAGTACTTC. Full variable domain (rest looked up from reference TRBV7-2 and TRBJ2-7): GAGVSQSPSNKVTEKGKDVELRCDPISGHTALYWYRQSLGQGLEFLIYFQGNSAPDKSGLPSDRFSAERTGGSVSTLTIQRTQQEDSAVYLCASSSPRGRGISYEQYFGPGTRLTVT.

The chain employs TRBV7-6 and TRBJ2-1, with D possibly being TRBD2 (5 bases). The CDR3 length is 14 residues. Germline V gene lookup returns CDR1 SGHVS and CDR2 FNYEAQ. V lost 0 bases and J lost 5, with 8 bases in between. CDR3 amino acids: CASSLAGRHNEQFF. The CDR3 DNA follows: TGTGCCAGCAGCTTAGCGGGGAGACACAATGAGCAGTTCTTC.